This T cell receptor beta chain was sequenced for a study of cytomegalovirus exposure and HLA in healthy donors. Study results and limitations: Using a false discovery rate of 0.05, a later analysis showed that 16,951 TCR beta sequences were associated with HLA alleles. Rarity held for most TCR sequences, but there were some public TCRs that occurred in many donors. It is likely that the observed cluster of highly shared sequence variants was a sequencing artifact.

The CDR3 has 15 residues. Germline assignment: CDR1 SGHTA and CDR2 FQGNSA. J lost 3 bases, V lost 5 bases, and 7 bases had no gene match. Details on this clone: Its cognate antigen is unknown.

PCR primers comprised 60 Vbeta and 13 Jbeta primers. Method: immunoSEQ multiplex PCR; TCRdb's copy keeps in-frame clones and lacks some. The data hold approximately 140,000 clones, with around 70% observed a single time. The source of this sequence is a human donor in good health. The rearrangement uses TRBV7-2 and TRBJ2-1; 7 bases match TRBD2. The source material was PBMCs. The CDR3 here is CASSARLAGYNEQFF. CDR3 bases: TGTGCCAGCAGCGCCAGACTAGCCGGCTACAATGAGCAGTTCTTC.